Shown below are 14 T cell receptor beta chains from a single sample sequenced in a study of tumor-infiltrating lymphocytes in primary liver carcinoma (dated by TCRdb to 2017 to 2019). This sample was sequenced with an Illumina HiSeq 2500. Starting from 450 to 500 ng total RNA, TCRbeta-specific cDNA was produced by reverse transcription with a constant-region primer and ProtoScript II reverse transcriptase. Construction of the TCRbeta libraries relied on three nested rounds of multiplex PCR, following a slightly modified ARM-PCR procedure. The first two PCR rounds used multiplex TRBV1-TRBV30 forward primers with a Cbeta reverse primer, each for approximately 11 cycles. The public reads were reprocessed in TCRdb via fastp at Q25 and MiXCR, keeping in-frame beta chains. Duplicate CDR3 protein sequences are folded into a single record with the most common DNA and genes. This sample is represented by approximately 210,000 distinct CDR3 sequences; about 65% of them were singletons. The top ten constitute roughly 6.4% of the sample.

TRIzol reagent was used to extract blood RNA from unsorted whole blood, while the DNeasy Blood & Tissue kit provided the germline DNA. Sequenced material: peripheral blood. The receptors originated from a woman aged 55-70 years with primary liver carcinoma and hepatitis B virus infection.

In regard to this clonotype: This sequence may be a read error, since a much larger clone differs from it by one base. In DNA form, the CDR3 reads TGCGCCAGCAGCCAAGATCCCGGGGGGGCTCTCTACGAGCAGTACTTC. Protein sequence: CASSQDPGGALYEQYF. V is TRBV4-1 and J is TRBJ2-7; 8 bases map to TRBD2. The V segment lost 0 bases and the J segment 3 bases; nucleotides outside the gene matches: 7. The germline CDR1 and CDR2 sequences are MGHRA and YSYEKL. The CDR3 has 16 amino acids.

The DNA of the CDR3 is TGCGCCAGCGGCCCCCCTCAGGGGTATGGCTACACCTTC. It codes for CASGPPQGYGYTF. The rearrangement uses TRBV4-1 and TRBJ1-2; maybe TRBD1 (6 bases). Trimming left V 8 bases short and J 5 bases short, with 15 bases between. Germline loops: CDR1 MGHRA, CDR2 YSYEKL. The CDR3 runs 13 residues.

Details on this clonotype: A much larger clonotype is one base distant, so this may be a read error. The chain has TRBV11-1 and TRBJ2-7; D uncertain. This CDR3 comprises 12 residues. Germline V gene lookup returns CDR1 SGHAT and CDR2 FQDESV (reference sequence). CDR3 DNA sequence: TGTGCCATCAGCCCTGACTCCTACGAGCAGTACTTC. It codes for CAISPDSYEQYF.

This clonotype occurred a few times. The rearrangement links TRBV5-4 to TRBJ2-5, with 9 bases aligning to TRBD1. The J segment lost 5 bases and the V segment lost 3 bases, leaving 5 bases of the junction unmatched. This CDR3 contains 14 residues. CDR1 and CDR2 (germline): SGHNT, YYREEE (reference sequence). The CDR3 spells CASSSGDRGETQYF. CDR3 nucleotide sequence: TGTGCCAGCAGCTCTGGTGACAGGGGGGAGACCCAGTACTTC.

In this sample, this clonotype turned up many times. This chain joins TRBV28 and TRBJ2-1; TRBD2 aligns across 9 bases. Germline CDR1 reads MDHEN; CDR2 reads SYDVKM. The CDR3 consists of 13 residues. After removal of 3 bases from V and 6 bases from J, the junction contained 0 bases not matched to a gene. In nucleotides, the CDR3 is TGTGCCAGCAGTTTGACTAGCGGCAATGAGCAGTTCTTC. This codes for CASSLTSGNEQFF.

Regarding this clonotype: One base away lies a much larger clone, so this may be a sequencing read error. The chain employs TRBV5-1 and TRBJ2-3, with 7 bases matching TRBD2. CDR1 is SGHRS, CDR2 YFSETQ, per germline. Trimming removed 4 bases from V and 5 bases from J; junction bases left unmatched: 10. CDR3 length equals 15 residues. CDR3 sequence (DNA): TGCGCCAGCAGCCCCGGCGCGGGAGCTCAAGATACGCAGTATTTT. It codes for CASSPGAGAQDTQYF.

The V and J genes are TRBV5-1 and TRBJ2-1, with 9 nucleotides matching TRBD2. The CDR3 is made up of 14 amino acids. Trimming took 4 bases from V and 9 from J; bases not matched to a gene: 8. Germline V CDR1 and CDR2: SGHRS, YFSETQ. The CDR3 reads CASSPGTSSFEQFF. In DNA, the CDR3 is TGCGCCAGCAGCCCTGGGACTAGCTCCTTTGAGCAGTTCTTC.

The chain carries TRBV11-2 and TRBJ1-1; 8 nucleotides align to TRBD1. The CDR3 loop spans 17 amino acids. CDR1 and CDR2 (germline): SGHAT, FQNNGV. V shed 4 bases and J 3 bases; nucleotides not matched to a gene: 13. The CDR3 DNA sequence: TGTGCCAGCAGCTGGTTGGTGGCAGGGGGCAGCGACACTGAAGCTTTCTTT. Translated: CASSWLVAGGSDTEAFF.

The chain recombines TRBV7-9 with TRBJ1-2; a possible D gene is TRBD1 (5 bases). V was trimmed by 3 bases and J by 6 bases, leaving 8 bases between them. The CDR3 is 12 residues long. Germline lookup yields CDR1 SEHNR and CDR2 FQNEAQ (reference sequence). CDR3 in DNA: TGTGCCAGCAGCTTCGGACAAGATGGCTACACCTTC. This gives the protein CASSFGQDGYTF.

As for this clonotype: Mismatch with germline at one junction end may stem from a read error. The chain couples TRBV12-3 or TRBV12-4 to TRBJ2-3, with 7 bases aligning to TRBD2. The CDR3 contains 14 residues. CDR3: CASTTAGSTDTRYF. For the CDR3, the DNA is TGTGCCAGCACCACAGCGGGGAGCACAGATACGCGGTATTTT.

This clonotype showed up just a few times. This clone may be a read error of a much larger clone one base away. The V call is TRBV12-3 or TRBV12-4, the J call TRBJ2-7; 14 nucleotides align to TRBD2. This CDR3 has 16 residues. With V trimmed by 0 bases and J by 3 bases, 1 base remained unmatched. DNA for the CDR3: TGTGCCAGCAGTTTAGCCGGGACTAGCGGGGGCTACGAGCAGTACTTC. It codes for CASSLAGTSGGYEQYF.

J is TRBJ2-5 and V is TRBV11-2; TRBD1 agrees at 8 bases. This CDR3 has 15 residues. Germline loops: CDR1 SGHAT, CDR2 FQNNGV. Trimming removed 6 bases from V and 4 bases from J; junction bases left unmatched: 10. The CDR3 DNA sequence: TGTGCCAGCAGGGCCGGGACAGGCCCACGAGAGACCCAGTACTTC. Protein sequence: CASRAGTGPRETQYF.

Of note for this clonotype: This could be a read error, since a much larger clone is one nucleotide away. The V and J genes are TRBV14 and TRBJ1-1; 7 nucleotides align to TRBD1. The CDR3 sequence is 13 residues long. CDR1 and CDR2 (germline): SGHDN, FVKESK. CDR3 loop: CASTQERGLGAFF. For the CDR3, the DNA is TGTGCCAGCACCCAAGAAAGGGGGCTGGGAGCTTTCTTT.

This clonotype was seen more than once but under ten times. The chain joins TRBV11-2 to TRBJ2-7, with 12 bases identical to TRBD2. The V segment lost 6 bases and the J segment 1 base; nucleotides outside the gene matches: 10. The germline V gene has CDR1 SGHAT and CDR2 FQNNGV. CDR3 length equals 17 residues. The CDR3 DNA reads TGTGCCAGCAGTTGGACTAGCGGGACAGGATGTTCCTACGAGCAGTACTTC. Protein sequence: CASSWTSGTGCSYEQYF.